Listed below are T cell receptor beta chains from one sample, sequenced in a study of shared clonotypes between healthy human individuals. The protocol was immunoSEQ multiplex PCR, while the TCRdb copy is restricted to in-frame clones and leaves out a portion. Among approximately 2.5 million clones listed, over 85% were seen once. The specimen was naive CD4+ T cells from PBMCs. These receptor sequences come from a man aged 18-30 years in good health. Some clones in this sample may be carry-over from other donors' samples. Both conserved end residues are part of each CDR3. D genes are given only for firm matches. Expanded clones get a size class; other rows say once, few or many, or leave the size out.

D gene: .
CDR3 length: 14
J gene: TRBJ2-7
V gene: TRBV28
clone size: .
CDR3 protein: CASSGVIYSYEQYF
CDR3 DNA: TGTGCCAGCAGTGGGGTCATTTACTCCTACGAGCAGTACTTC

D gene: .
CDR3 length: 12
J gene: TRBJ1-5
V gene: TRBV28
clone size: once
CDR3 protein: CASNDRRQPQHF
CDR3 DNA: TGTGCCAGCAACGACAGACGGCAGCCCCAGCATTTT

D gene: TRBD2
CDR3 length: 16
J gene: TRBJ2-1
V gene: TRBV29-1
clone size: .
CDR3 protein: CSVELGTSGSYNEQFF
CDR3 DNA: TGCAGCGTTGAACTAGGGACTAGCGGTTCCTACAATGAGCAGTTCTTC

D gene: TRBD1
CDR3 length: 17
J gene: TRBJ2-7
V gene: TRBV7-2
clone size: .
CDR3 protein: CASRISPGDRPYYEQYF
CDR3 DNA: TGTGCCAGCAGGATTTCCCCCGGGGACAGGCCATACTACGAGCAGTACTTC

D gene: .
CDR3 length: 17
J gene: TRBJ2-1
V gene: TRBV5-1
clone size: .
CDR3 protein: CASSLAAAGSRGNEQFF
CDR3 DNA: TGCGCCAGCAGCTTGGCGGCAGCGGGCTCGAGGGGCAATGAGCAGTTCTTC

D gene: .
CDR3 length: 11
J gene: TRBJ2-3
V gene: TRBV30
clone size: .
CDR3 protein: CAWSVRATQYF
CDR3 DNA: TGTGCCTGGAGTGTAAGGGCTACGCAGTATTTT

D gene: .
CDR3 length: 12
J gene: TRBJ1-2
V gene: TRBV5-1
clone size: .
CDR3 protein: CASSFEAHGYTF
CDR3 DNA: TGCGCCAGCAGCTTTGAGGCCCATGGCTACACCTTC

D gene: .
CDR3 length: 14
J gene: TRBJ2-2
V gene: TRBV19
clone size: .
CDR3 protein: CASRKTGNTGELFF
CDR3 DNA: TGTGCCAGTAGAAAAACAGGGAACACCGGGGAGCTGTTTTTT

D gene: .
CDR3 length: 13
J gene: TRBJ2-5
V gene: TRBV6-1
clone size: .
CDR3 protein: CASSQGLRETQYF
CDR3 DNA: TGTGCCAGCAGCCAAGGCTTGAGGGAGACCCAGTACTTC

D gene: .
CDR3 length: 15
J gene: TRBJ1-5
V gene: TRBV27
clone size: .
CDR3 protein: CASSIRRQGNQPQHF
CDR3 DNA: TGTGCCAGCAGTATAAGACGGCAAGGCAATCAGCCCCAGCATTTT

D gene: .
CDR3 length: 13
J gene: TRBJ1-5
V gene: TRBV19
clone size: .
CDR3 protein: CASSIDGSQPQHF
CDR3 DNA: TGTGCCAGTAGTATAGATGGCAGCCAGCCCCAGCATTTT

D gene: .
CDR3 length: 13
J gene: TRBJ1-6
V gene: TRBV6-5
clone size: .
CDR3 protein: CASSYLGPSPLHF
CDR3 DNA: TGTGCCAGCAGTTACCTGGGCCCTTCACCCCTCCACTTT

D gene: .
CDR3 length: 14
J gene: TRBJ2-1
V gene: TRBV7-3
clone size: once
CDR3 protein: CASSSTSPSNEQFF
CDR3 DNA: TGTGCCAGCAGCTCGACTAGTCCCTCGAATGAGCAGTTCTTC

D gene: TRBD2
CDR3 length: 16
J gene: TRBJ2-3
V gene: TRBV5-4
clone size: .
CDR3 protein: CASRPGLAGGADTQYF
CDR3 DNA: TGTGCCAGCAGACCCGGACTAGCGGGAGGAGCAGATACGCAGTATTTT

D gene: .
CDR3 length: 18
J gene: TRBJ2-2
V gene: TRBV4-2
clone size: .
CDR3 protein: CASSQVIREQYSTGELFF
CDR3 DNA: TGTGCCAGCAGCCAAGTTATCCGGGAGCAATACTCGACCGGGGAGCTGTTTTTT

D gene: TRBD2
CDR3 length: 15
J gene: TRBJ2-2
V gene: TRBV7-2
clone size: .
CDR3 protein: CASSFITSATGELFF
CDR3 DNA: TGTGCCAGCAGCTTTATTACTAGCGCCACCGGGGAGCTGTTTTTT

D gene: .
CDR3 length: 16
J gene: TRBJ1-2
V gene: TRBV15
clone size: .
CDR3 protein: CATSRDRRESNYGYTF
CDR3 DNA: TGTGCCACCAGCAGAGATAGGAGGGAATCGAACTATGGCTACACCTTC

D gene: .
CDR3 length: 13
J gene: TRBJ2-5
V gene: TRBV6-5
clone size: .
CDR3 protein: CASTSGAQETQYF
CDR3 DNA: TGTGCCAGCACTTCAGGGGCTCAAGAGACCCAGTACTTC

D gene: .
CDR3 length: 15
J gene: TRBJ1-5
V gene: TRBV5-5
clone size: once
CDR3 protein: CASSTGTAENQPQHF
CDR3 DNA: TGTGCCAGCAGCACCGGGACGGCGGAAAATCAGCCCCAGCATTTT

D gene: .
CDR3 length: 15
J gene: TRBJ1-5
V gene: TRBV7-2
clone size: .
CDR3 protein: CASSLDTGSNQPQHF
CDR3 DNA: TGTGCCAGCAGCTTAGATACAGGTAGCAATCAGCCCCAGCATTTT

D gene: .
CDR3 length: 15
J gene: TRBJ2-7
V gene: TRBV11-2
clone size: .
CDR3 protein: CASSRIGDVSYEQYF
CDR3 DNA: TGTGCCAGCAGCCGGATTGGGGACGTCTCCTACGAGCAGTACTTC

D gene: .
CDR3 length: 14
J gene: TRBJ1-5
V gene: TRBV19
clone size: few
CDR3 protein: CASARRLLNQPQHF
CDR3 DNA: TGTGCCAGTGCCCGGCGCCTACTAAATCAGCCCCAGCATTTT